This T cell receptor (beta chain) was sequenced during a study of human T cells and chemical hapten exposure (dated by TCRdb to about 2021). Regarding the complete study: For sensitization, 2% DPC in acetone was applied to a roughly 2 cm by roughly 2 cm area of upper inner arm skin. Libraries were combined into a pool for sequencing, and differences in TCR yield between samples came mainly from small differences in library volumes within the pool. For TCR sequencing, blood came from 25 to 35 alopecia patients at anywhere from one to four time points (pre-sensitization, 2, 6 and 24 weeks). Patient blood was sampled pre-sensitization (week 0) and at 2, 6 and about 24 weeks after DPC sensitization. Patients additionally received weekly therapeutic DPC doses to the scalp throughout the roughly 25-week study period. Most of the patients in the cohort were female, and the cohort covered alopecia areata with under or over 50% scalp involvement, alopecia totalis and alopecia universalis. Patch testing on the upper back used Finn chambers containing 0.01% DPC, with scoring done after 6 days according to International Contact Dermatitis Research Group standards. The study tracked peripheral blood TCR repertoire changes in vivo during primary and secondary sensitization to the hapten diphenylcyclopropenone (DPC) in alopecia patients.

The study at large found these results: Repeated subsampling changed both the strength of the expansion versus patch-test correlation and the threshold at which the correlation became significant. DPC sensitization did not change the number of TCRs with a frequency above 1 in 1000, and there was no evidence of changes in global repertoire structure. Because every patient had alopecia, a presumed autoimmune disease, the patients' immune response might differ from that of healthy individuals. Significantly more large CDR3 similarity clusters were formed by expanded TCRs than by pre-sensitization or healthy control sets, consistent with antigen-driven responses. A positive correlation was found between the number of PT1 expanded TCRs and patch test score, with significance reached at thresholds 8, 16 and 32 but not 4.

The label giving this sample's time point can be read as: patch test 1, 2 weeks after DPC sensitization. Per the publication, the treatment or condition label means: therapeutic diphenylcyclopropenone sensitization with weekly scalp DPC. At each patch-test visit, blood was drawn before the patch test was applied. Patients were eligible if aged 18 to 70, diagnosed with alopecia and judged suitable for DPC therapy, and pregnant patients were excluded. Total RNA was isolated from unfractionated whole blood collected in Tempus Blood RNA tubes. The protocol used for the library was RACE. TCRdb records NextSeq 500 as the sequencer. During library preparation, unique molecular identifiers were attached to individual cDNA molecules so that TCRs could be counted in a quantitative, reproducible way. Both TCR alpha and TCR beta chains were sequenced from each blood RNA sample. On the study's bioinformatics: A median of around 100,000 TCRs per sample was observed, with a range of about 23,224 to 690,600. The Decombinator software suite was used to annotate the V, J and CDR3 of the TCR reads. To make PS versus PT1 abundance plots, every sample was subsampled to the same number of TCRs (28,000). TCRs were defined as expanded if absent before sensitization and observed at least eight times at the 2-week time point. TCRdb cleaned the public reads at Q25 with fastp, built clones with MiXCR and kept in-frame beta chains. Records with the same CDR3 protein are collapsed into one entry carrying the most frequent genes and DNA. TCRdb's processing, not the authors' own work, is the source of the V and J calls. The sample table lists under 85,000 distinct CDR3 sequences, approximately 10% of them with a count of one. 1.1% to 1.5% of the sample goes to the ten largest clones.

This clonotype was seen repeatedly, ten times or more. Its antigen is currently not known. Base qualities are not at hand, and no much larger clone is one base apart. Here V drops 2 bases and J drops 4 bases, and the junction holds 9 bases not matched to any gene. CDR1 and CDR2 were assigned from the germline V gene as SGHRS and YFSETQ. From cysteine to phenylalanine, the CDR3 is 16 amino acids long. Only CDR3 DNA is held: 48 bases, read in frame from base 1. The specimen was whole blood, collected in connection with sensitization to the hapten diphenylcyclopropenone (DPC). The receptor comes from a woman aged 45-60 years with alopecia areata. Some clones in this sample may be carry-over from other donors' samples. The V and J genes are TRBV5-1 and TRBJ2-3; TRBD2 aligns with 8 central bases. The nucleotide sequence is given as TGCGCCAGCAGCTTTCCGGGACTAGGAACCCCAGATACGCAGTATTTT. Its protein is CASSFPGLGTPDTQYF.